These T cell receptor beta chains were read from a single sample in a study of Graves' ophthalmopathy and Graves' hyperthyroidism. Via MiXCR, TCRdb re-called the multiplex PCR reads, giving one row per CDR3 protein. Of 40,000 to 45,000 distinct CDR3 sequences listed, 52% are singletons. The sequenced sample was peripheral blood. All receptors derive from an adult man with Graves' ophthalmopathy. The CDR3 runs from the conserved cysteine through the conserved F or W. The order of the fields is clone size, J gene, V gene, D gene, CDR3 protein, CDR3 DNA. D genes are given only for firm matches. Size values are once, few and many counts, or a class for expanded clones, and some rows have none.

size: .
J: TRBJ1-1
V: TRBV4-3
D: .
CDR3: CASSQDYASQKASF
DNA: TGCGCCAGCAGCCAAGATTACGCCAGTCAAAAAGCTTCCTTT

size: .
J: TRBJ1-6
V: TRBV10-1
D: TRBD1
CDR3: CASTYRGRGNSPLHF
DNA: TGCGCCAGCACGTACAGGGGGCGCGGGAATTCACCCCTCCACTTT

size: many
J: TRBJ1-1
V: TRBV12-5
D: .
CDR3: CASGLVRIGALGTETFF
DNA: TGTGCTAGTGGTTTGGTACGGATAGGGGCGTTGGGCACTGAAACTTTCTTT

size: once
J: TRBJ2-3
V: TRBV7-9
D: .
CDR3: CASSLGTRFDTQYF
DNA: TGTGCCAGCAGCTTGGGTACTAGATTCGATACGCAGTATTTT

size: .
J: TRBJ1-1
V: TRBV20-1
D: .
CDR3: CSARLFSGGNTEAFF
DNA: TGCAGTGCTCGGCTGTTTTCGGGGGGGAACACTGAAGCTTTCTTT

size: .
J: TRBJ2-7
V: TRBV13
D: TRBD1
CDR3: CASGETGSYEQYF
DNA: TGTGCCAGCGGGGAGACAGGGTCCTACGAGCAGTACTTC

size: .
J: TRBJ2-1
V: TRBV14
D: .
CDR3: CASSRSGTRLEQFF
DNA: TGTGCCAGCAGCCGAAGCGGTACTAGATTGGAGCAGTTCTTC

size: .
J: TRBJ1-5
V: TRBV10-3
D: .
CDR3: CAISYGGERQPQHF
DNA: TGTGCCATCAGTTACGGGGGGGAGAGGCAGCCCCAGCATTTT

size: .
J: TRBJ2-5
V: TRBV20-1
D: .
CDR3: CSLLVGTQYF
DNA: TGCAGTCTGCTAGTGGGGACCCAGTACTTC

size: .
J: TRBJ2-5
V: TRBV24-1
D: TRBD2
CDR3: CATSPGLAGAETQYF
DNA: TGTGCCACCAGCCCGGGACTAGCGGGGGCAGAGACCCAGTACTTC

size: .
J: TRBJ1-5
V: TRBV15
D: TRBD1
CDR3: CATSLTGGEPQHF
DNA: TGTGCCACCAGCCTGACAGGGGGGGAGCCCCAGCATTTT

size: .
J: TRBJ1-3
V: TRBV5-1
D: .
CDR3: CASSPREAGGNTIYF
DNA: TGCGCCAGCAGCCCGCGAGAGGCCGGTGGAAACACCATATACTTT

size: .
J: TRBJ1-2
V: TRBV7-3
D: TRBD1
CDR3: CASSLATGYGYTF
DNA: TGTGCCAGCAGCTTAGCGACAGGGTATGGTTACACCTTC

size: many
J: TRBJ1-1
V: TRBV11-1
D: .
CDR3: CASSLSGTLNTEAFF
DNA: TGTGCCAGCAGCTTGTCAGGGACCCTGAACACTGAAGCTTTCTTT

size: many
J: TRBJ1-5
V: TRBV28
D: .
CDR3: CASNRPHSGQPQHF
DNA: TGTGCCAGCAATCGTCCCCATAGTGGACAGCCCCAGCATTTT

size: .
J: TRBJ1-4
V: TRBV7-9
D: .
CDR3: CASSLGQAQYSEKLLF
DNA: TGTGCCAGCAGCTTAGGACAGGCCCAATATAGTGAAAAACTGCTTTTT

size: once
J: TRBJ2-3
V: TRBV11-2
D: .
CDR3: CASSLWPRGAF
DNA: TGTGCCAGCAGCCTATGGCCTCGGGGGGCGTTT

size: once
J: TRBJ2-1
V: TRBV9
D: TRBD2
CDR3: CASSVGGLAGDYNEQFF
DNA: TGTGCCAGCAGCGTAGGAGGACTAGCGGGGGACTACAATGAGCAGTTCTTC

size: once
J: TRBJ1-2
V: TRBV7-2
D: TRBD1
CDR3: CASSLTGTGDSNYGYTF
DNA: TGTGCCAGCAGCCTAACCGGGACAGGGGATTCCAACTATGGCTACACCTTC

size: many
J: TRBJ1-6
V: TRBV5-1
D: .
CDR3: CASSLVGVSPLHF
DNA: TGCGCCAGCAGCTTGGTTGGTGTTTCACCCCTCCACTTT

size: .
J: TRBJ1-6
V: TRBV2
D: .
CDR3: CAGSESGFSYNSPLHF
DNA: TGTGCCGGCAGTGAATCGGGTTTCTCCTATAATTCACCCCTCCACTTT

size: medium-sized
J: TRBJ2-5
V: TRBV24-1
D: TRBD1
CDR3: CATSDAGTGGETQYF
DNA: TGTGCCACCAGTGACGCCGGGACAGGGGGAGAGACCCAGTACTTC